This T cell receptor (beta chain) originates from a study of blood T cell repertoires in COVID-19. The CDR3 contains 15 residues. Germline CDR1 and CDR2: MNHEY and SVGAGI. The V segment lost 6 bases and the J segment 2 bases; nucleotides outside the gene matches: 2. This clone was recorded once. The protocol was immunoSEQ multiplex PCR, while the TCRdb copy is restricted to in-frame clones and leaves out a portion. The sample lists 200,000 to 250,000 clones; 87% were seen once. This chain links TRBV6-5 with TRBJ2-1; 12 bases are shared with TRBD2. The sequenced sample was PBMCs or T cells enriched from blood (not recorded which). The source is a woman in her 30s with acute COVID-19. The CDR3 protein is CASSRTSGAYNEQFF. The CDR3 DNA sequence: TGTGCCAGCAGCCGGACTAGCGGGGCCTACAATGAGCAGTTCTTC.